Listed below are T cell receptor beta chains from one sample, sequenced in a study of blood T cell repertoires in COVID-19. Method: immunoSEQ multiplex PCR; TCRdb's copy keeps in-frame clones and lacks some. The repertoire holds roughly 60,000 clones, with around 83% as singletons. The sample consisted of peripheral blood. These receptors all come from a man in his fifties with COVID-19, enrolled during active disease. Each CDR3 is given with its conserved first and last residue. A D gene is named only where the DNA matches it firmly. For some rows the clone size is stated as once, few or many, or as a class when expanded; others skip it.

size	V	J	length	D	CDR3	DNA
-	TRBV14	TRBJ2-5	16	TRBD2	CASSQDLSSGRQTQYF	TGTGCCAGCAGCCAAGATTTGTCTAGCGGGCGACAGACCCAGTACTTC
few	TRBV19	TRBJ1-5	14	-	CASKTDSFNQPQHF	TGTGCCAGCAAAACGGACAGTTTTAATCAGCCCCAGCATTTT
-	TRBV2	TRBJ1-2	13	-	CASAYRANYGYTF	TGTGCCAGCGCCTACAGGGCTAACTATGGCTACACCTTC
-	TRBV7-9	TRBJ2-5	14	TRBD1	CASSSARGSETQYF	TGTGCCAGCAGCTCTGCCAGGGGGTCAGAGACCCAGTACTTC
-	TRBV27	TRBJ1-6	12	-	CASKEVGSPLHF	TGTGCCAGCAAGGAAGTGGGCTCACCCCTCCACTTT
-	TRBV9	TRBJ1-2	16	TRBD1	CASSVDGTGLSYGYTF	TGTGCCAGCAGCGTAGATGGGACAGGGCTAAGCTATGGCTACACCTTC
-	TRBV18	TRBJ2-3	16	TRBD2	CASSLGTSGSADTQYF	TGTGCCAGCTCACTAGGGACTAGCGGGAGTGCAGATACGCAGTATTTT
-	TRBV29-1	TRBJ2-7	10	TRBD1	CSVGDRVEYF	TGCAGCGTCGGGGACAGGGTTGAGTACTTC
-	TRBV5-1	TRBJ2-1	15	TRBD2	CASSLRLAGGNEQFF	TGCGCCAGCAGCTTGCGACTAGCGGGAGGGAATGAGCAGTTCTTC
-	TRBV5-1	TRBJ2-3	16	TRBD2	CASSLPGTSGTDTQYF	TGCGCCAGCAGCTTGCCCGGGACTAGCGGGACAGATACGCAGTATTTT
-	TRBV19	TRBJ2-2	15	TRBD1	CATMTGDANTGELFF	TGTGCCACCATGACAGGGGACGCGAACACCGGGGAGCTGTTTTTT
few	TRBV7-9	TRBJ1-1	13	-	CASSFADTYEAFF	TGTGCCAGCAGCTTTGCCGACACCTATGAAGCTTTCTTT
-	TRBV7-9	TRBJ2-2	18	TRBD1	CASSLADQGAPLTGELFF	TGTGCCAGCAGCTTAGCGGATCAGGGGGCTCCACTCACCGGGGAGCTGTTTTTT
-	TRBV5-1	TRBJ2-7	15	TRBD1	CASSLGTGGPYEQYF	TGCGCCAGCAGCCTAGGGACAGGGGGCCCCTACGAGCAGTACTTC
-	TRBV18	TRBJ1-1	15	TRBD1	CASSPEGAPAPEAFF	TGTGCCAGCTCACCAGAGGGGGCACCTGCCCCTGAAGCTTTCTTT
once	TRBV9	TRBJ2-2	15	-	CASSRDWRGTGELFF	TGTGCCAGCAGTCGCGACTGGAGAGGCACCGGGGAGCTGTTTTTT
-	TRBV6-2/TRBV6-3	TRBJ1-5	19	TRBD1	CASSYSRTGGESRYQPQHF	TGTGCCAGCAGTTACTCCAGGACAGGGGGCGAATCGCGGTATCAGCCCCAGCATTTT
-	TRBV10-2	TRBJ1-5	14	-	CASSAGTEVKPQHF	TGCGCCAGCAGTGCCGGGACTGAAGTCAAGCCCCAGCATTTT
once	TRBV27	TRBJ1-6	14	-	CASRSGLSNSPLHF	TGTGCCAGCAGATCGGGACTCAGTAATTCACCCCTCCACTTT
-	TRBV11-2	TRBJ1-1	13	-	CASSFSGNTEAFF	TGTGCCAGCAGCTTCAGTGGGAACACTGAAGCTTTCTTT
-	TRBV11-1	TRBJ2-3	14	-	CASSKRAATDTQYF	TGTGCCAGCAGCAAGAGGGCAGCCACAGATACGCAGTATTTT
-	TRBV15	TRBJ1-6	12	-	CATRAGDSPLHF	TGTGCCACCAGAGCCGGGGATTCACCCCTCCACTTT
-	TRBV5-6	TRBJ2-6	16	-	CASSLGQLSGANVLTF	TGTGCCAGCAGCTTGGGACAGCTCTCTGGGGCCAACGTCCTGACTTTC
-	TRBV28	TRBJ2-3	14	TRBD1	CASTPGQGAATQYF	TGTGCCAGCACCCCCGGACAGGGGGCGGCTACGCAGTATTTT
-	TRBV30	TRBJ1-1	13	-	CVGGEPMNTEAFF	TGTGTCGGAGGTGAGCCCATGAACACTGAAGCTTTCTTT
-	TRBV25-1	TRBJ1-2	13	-	CASSESSGYGYTF	TGTGCCAGCAGTGAATCAAGCGGGTATGGCTACACCTTC
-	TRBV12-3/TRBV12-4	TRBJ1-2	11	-	CASSLGYGYTF	TGTGCCAGCAGCCTCGGTTATGGCTACACCTTC
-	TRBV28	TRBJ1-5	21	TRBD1	CASSSRDRWAFNRFSNQPQHF	TGTGCCAGCAGTTCGAGGGACAGGTGGGCATTTAACCGGTTCAGCAATCAGCCCCAGCATTTT
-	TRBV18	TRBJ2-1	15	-	CASSPTTTVANEQFF	TGTGCCAGCTCACCAACGACTACCGTGGCAAATGAGCAGTTCTTC
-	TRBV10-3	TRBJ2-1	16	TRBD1	CAISDPRQGQGNEQFF	TGTGCCATCAGTGATCCCCGACAGGGTCAGGGCAATGAGCAGTTCTTC
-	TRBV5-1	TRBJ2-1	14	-	CASSPGSNYNEQFF	TGCGCCAGCAGCCCTGGTAGCAACTACAATGAGCAGTTCTTC
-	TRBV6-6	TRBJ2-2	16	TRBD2	CASLSRGRETPGELFF	TGTGCCAGCTTATCCCGCGGGAGGGAGACGCCCGGGGAGCTGTTTTTT
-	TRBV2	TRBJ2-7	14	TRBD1	CASSAGGSPYEQYF	TGTGCCAGCAGTGCAGGGGGTTCCCCCTACGAGCAGTACTTC
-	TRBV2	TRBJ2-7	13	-	CASSGTDYYEQYF	TGTGCCAGCAGTGGGACAGACTACTACGAGCAGTACTTC
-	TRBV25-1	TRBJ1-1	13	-	CASARGAETEAFF	TGTGCCAGCGCGCGGGGGGCGGAAACTGAAGCTTTCTTT
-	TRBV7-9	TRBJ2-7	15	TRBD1	CASSLIGQGWWEQYF	TGTGCCAGCAGCCTAATAGGACAGGGATGGTGGGAGCAGTACTTC
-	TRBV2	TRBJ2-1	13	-	CASSEESSSEQFF	TGTGCCAGCAGTGAAGAATCTAGCTCTGAGCAGTTCTTC
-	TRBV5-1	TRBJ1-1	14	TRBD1	CASSLQTGSTEAFF	TGCGCCAGCAGCTTGCAGACAGGGAGTACTGAAGCTTTCTTT
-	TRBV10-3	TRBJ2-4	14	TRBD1	CAISESTGTNIQYF	TGTGCCATCAGTGAGTCGACAGGGACAAACATTCAGTACTTC
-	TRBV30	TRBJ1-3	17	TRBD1	CAWSTLPTGGSGNTIYF	TGTGCCTGGAGCACTCTTCCAACAGGGGGATCTGGAAACACCATATATTTT
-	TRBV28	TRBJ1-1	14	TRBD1	CASRTGPQNTEAFF	TGTGCCAGTAGGACAGGGCCCCAGAACACTGAAGCTTTCTTT
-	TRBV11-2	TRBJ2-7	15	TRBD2	CASSLTASGSYEQYF	TGTGCCAGCAGCTTAACGGCTAGCGGGAGCTACGAGCAGTACTTC
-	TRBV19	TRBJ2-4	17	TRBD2	CASSSGTSGRVKNIQYF	TGTGCCAGTAGTTCCGGGACTAGCGGGAGAGTCAAAAACATTCAGTACTTC
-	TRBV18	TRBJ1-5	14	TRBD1	CASSPRQGNQPQHF	TGTGCCAGCTCACCTCGACAGGGTAATCAGCCCCAGCATTTT
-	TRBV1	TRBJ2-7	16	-	CTSPPGLAGESYEQYF	TGCACCAGCCCCCCGGGACTAGCGGGAGAGTCCTACGAGCAGTACTTC
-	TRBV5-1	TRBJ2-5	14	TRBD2	CASSQGLARETQYF	TGCGCCAGCAGCCAAGGACTAGCACGGGAGACCCAGTACTTC
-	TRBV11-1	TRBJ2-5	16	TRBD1	CASSLLRDRVQETQYF	TGTGCCAGCAGCCTTCTCCGGGACAGAGTTCAAGAGACCCAGTACTTC
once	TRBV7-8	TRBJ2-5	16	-	CASSSGQGLYQETQYF	TGTGCCAGCAGCAGCGGACAGGGACTATACCAAGAGACCCAGTACTTC
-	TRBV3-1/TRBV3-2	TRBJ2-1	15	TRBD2	CASTRAGGRNNEQFF	TGTGCCAGCACAAGAGCGGGAGGGCGTAACAATGAGCAGTTCTTC
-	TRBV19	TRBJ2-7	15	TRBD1	CASRPTGTGTGEQYF	TGTGCCAGTAGGCCTACCGGGACAGGGACGGGCGAGCAGTACTTC
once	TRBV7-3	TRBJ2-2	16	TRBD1	CASSSSRDRGAGELFF	TGTGCCAGCAGCTCAAGCCGGGACAGGGGTGCCGGGGAGCTGTTTTTT
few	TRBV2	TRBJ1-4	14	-	CASSRDTTNEKLFF	TGTGCCAGCAGCCGAGATACAACTAATGAAAAACTGTTTTTT